The sequence of this T cell receptor beta chain was determined in a study of blood T cell repertoires in COVID-19. The wider study: COVID-19 samples from acute and convalescent phases originated in the United States, Italy and Spain. The analysed material was cDNA or gDNA that came from T cells, B-cell-depleted T cells, or PBMCs.

Libraries were prepared by immunoSEQ multiplex PCR; TCRdb keeps only in-frame clonotypes and omits some of them. The sample lists around 91,000 clones, around 85% seen once, with roughly 12% in the top ten. CDR1 is MNHEY and CDR2 is SMNVEV in the germline V gene (reference sequence). Trimming at V came to 5 bases and at J to 5 bases, leaving 10 bases not matched to a gene. The CDR3 loop spans 15 amino acids. The clonotype originates from a human donor in a cohort sampled during active COVID-19. The chain has TRBV27 and TRBJ1-1, with 8 bases fitting TRBD1. The specimen was peripheral blood. The CDR3 protein is CASSKTGAVRTEAFF. The CDR3 DNA sequence: TGTGCCAGCAGTAAGACAGGGGCGGTTAGAACTGAAGCTTTCTTT.